These 11 T cell receptor beta chains were sequenced from one sample in a study of blood T cell repertoires in COVID-19. The data were produced by immunoSEQ multiplex PCR, yet TCRdb's version contains in-frame clones alone and is incomplete. The table includes about 250,000 clones, around 86% detected once. Input material: peripheral blood. All receptors come from a woman aged 35 to 49 who had recovered from COVID-19.

The chain recombines TRBV5-1 with TRBJ2-5; possibly TRBD1 for D (6 bases). The V gene lost 4 bases and the J gene lost 3 bases, with 13 bases spanning the gap. This CDR3 contains 14 residues. The V gene's germline CDR1 is SGHRS and CDR2 YFSETQ. The CDR3 DNA is TGCGCCAGCAGCGCAACCCCAGGGGAAGAGACCCAGTACTTC. The encoded protein is CASSATPGEETQYF.

This chain connects TRBV6-1 to TRBJ2-3; 12 nucleotides align to TRBD2. The CDR3 extends over 15 amino acids. Germline loops: CDR1 MNHNS, CDR2 SASEGT. With V trimmed by 3 bases and J by 11 bases, 9 bases remained unmatched. This CDR3 is CASSELAGGAFKQYF. As DNA, the CDR3 is TGTGCCAGCAGTGAGCTAGCGGGAGGGGCCTTCAAGCAGTATTTT.

This clone was recorded only once. The chain recombines TRBV6-5 with TRBJ2-7; 7 bases are a match to TRBD1. The CDR3 sequence is 15 residues long. Germline CDR1 and CDR2: MNHEY and SVGAGI. J was trimmed by 4 bases and V by 2 bases; bases with no gene match: 8. CDR3 region: CASSYPGTAPYEQYF. The CDR3 nucleotides read TGTGCCAGCAGTTACCCAGGGACAGCACCTTACGAGCAGTACTTC.

The chain uses TRBV5-4 and TRBJ2-3; D ambiguous. The V end was cut by 6 bases, the J end by 2 bases, with 7 bases between. The CDR3 runs 12 residues. CDR1 and CDR2 (germline): SGHNT, YYREEE (reference sequence). CDR3 region: CASNSNTDTQYF. The CDR3 DNA reads TGTGCCAGCAACAGTAACACAGATACGCAGTATTTT. The full variable domain, rest sourced from reference TRBV5-4 and TRBJ2-3, is ETGVTQSPTHLIKTRGQQVTLRCSSQSGHNTVSWYQQALGQGPQFIFQYYREEENGRGNFPPRFSGLQFPNYSSELNVNALELDDSALYLCASNSNTDTQYFGPGTRLTVL.

CDR3 DNA: TGTGCCACCAGCAGAGGACGGACAAAGGGCACTGAAGCTTTCTTT. This encodes CATSRGRTKGTEAFF. The chain carries TRBV15 and TRBJ1-1, with a possible D match to TRBD1 (5 bases). From germline, CDR1 is LNHNV and CDR2 YYDKDF (reference sequence). With 1 base removed from V and 4 bases from J, the gap between germline ends came to 13 bases. CDR3 size: 15 residues.

The V gene is TRBV10-3, the J gene TRBJ2-7; 8 bases are shared with TRBD2. J was trimmed by 0 bases and V by 6 bases; bases with no gene match: 4. The length of the CDR3 is 14 residues. Germline-derived CDR1 and CDR2 are ENHRY and SYGVKD. The CDR3 region is CAIRGTRDSYEQYF. Here the CDR3 DNA reads TGTGCCATCAGAGGGACTAGGGACTCCTACGAGCAGTACTTC.

The chain combines TRBV3-1 (or the pseudogene TRBV3-2) with TRBJ2-7; perhaps TRBD2 as D (6 bases). Germline V lookup: CDR1 LGHDT, CDR2 YNNKEL (reference sequence). V was trimmed by 3 bases and J by 3 bases, leaving 15 bases between them. The CDR3 extends over 15 amino acids. The CDR3 sequence: CASSQYGQGGYEQYF. The CDR3 DNA is TGTGCCAGCAGCCAGTACGGGCAGGGAGGCTACGAGCAGTACTTC.

This chain uses TRBV3-1 (or the pseudogene TRBV3-2) with TRBJ2-1; 9 nucleotides align to TRBD2. V shed 0 bases, J shed 4 bases, and the junction held 1 base outside the gene matches. CDR3 length: 15 amino acids. Germline values: CDR1 LGHDT, CDR2 YNNKEL (reference sequence). CDR3 region: CASSQDSGGYNEQFF. DNA for the CDR3: TGTGCCAGCAGCCAAGATAGCGGGGGTTACAATGAGCAGTTCTTC.

This clone was seen a single time. The chain combines TRBV5-1 with TRBJ2-5, with TRBD2 identical over 7 bases. V dropped 3 bases and J dropped 4; count of bases not matched to a gene: 9. The CDR3 runs to 15 residues. Germline lookup yields CDR1 SGHRS and CDR2 YFSETQ. For the CDR3, the DNA is TGCGCCAGCAGCTCTAGCGGAGGGCCCACAGAGACCCAGTACTTC. It encodes CASSSSGGPTETQYF. Filled out from reference TRBV5-1 and TRBJ2-5, the complete variable domain reads KAGVTQTPRYLIKTRGQQVTLSCSPISGHRSVSWYQQTPGQGLQFLFEYFSETQRNKGNFPGRFSGRQFSNSRSEMNVSTLELGDSALYLCASSSSGGPTETQYFGPGTRLLVL.

The J gene is TRBJ2-1, the V gene TRBV10-1; 9 positions match TRBD2. V lost 2 bases to trimming and J lost 9 bases; unmatched junction nucleotides: 26. CDR1 and CDR2 from the germline V gene are WNHNN and SYGVQD (reference sequence). This CDR3 comprises 21 residues. The CDR3 DNA reads TGCGCCAGCAGTGAGGACGTTGCTAGCGGGATCACCGCATGGTTTTTCGGTGAGCAGTTCTTC. It yields the protein CASSEDVASGITAWFFGEQFF.

This clone is a singleton in its sample. J is TRBJ2-1 and V is TRBV24-1; a possible D gene is TRBD1 (5 bases). The ends were cut back, 9 bases at V and 5 bases at J, with 16 bases in the middle. There are 14 residues in the CDR3. Germline CDR1 KGHDR, CDR2 SFDVKD. The CDR3 loop reads CATAPPWGHNEQFF. In nucleotides, the CDR3 is TGTGCCACCGCGCCACCTTGGGGCCACAATGAGCAGTTCTTC.